The present T cell receptor beta chain was sequenced within a study of blood T cells in healthy people across ages. General study points: TCR beta diversity was tightly associated with the proportion of naive T cells. Without sorted subsets, naive and antigen-experienced compartments could not be conclusively compared.

For every donor, a draw yielded about 10 milliliters of peripheral blood. Primed by a sample-barcoded 5' primer and a J-beta primer mix, a second PCR proceeded for 7 to 11 cycles. TCRdb re-derived calls from the 5' RACE reads in MiXCR, one entry per CDR3 protein. The data hold 1.5 million to 2 million distinct CDR3 sequences, with over 25% observed a single time. The CDR3 totals 13 residues. Trimming removed 4 bases from V and 15 bases from J, with 20 bases in between. Per the germline V gene, CDR1 is SGHNT and CDR2 is YYREEE (reference sequence). This clonotype was recorded many times. Its antigen is not identified.

The chain carries TRBV5-4 and TRBJ2-1; D uncertain. Sequenced input: blood. The receptor's source is a woman in her 30s in good health. The CDR3 spells CASSVNLAPVRFF. The DNA of the CDR3 is TGTGCCAGCAGCGTCAACTTAGCCCCAGTCCGGTTCTTC.